Below are 5 T cell receptor beta chains sequenced from a single sample in a study of cytomegalovirus exposure and HLA in healthy donors. 60 Vbeta and 13 Jbeta primers were used in PCR. Sequencing used immunoSEQ multiplex PCR; TCRdb keeps in-frame clones, though not all of them. The sample includes some 140,000 clones, more than 60% seen only once; the top ten take 8.8%. Sequenced input: PBMCs. The receptors originated from a woman between 45 and 60 years old in good health and CMV-seropositive.

The rearrangement links TRBV20-1 to TRBJ1-5; possible D gene TRBD1, 5 bases. Germline CDR1 DFQATT, CDR2 SNEGSKA (reference sequence). The V gene lost 5 bases and the J gene lost 11 bases, with 13 bases spanning the gap. CDR3 length: 11 residues. CDR3 sequence reads: CSARNGGAQHF. The CDR3 DNA reads as TGCAGTGCTCGTAACGGGGGGGCCCAGCATTTT.

The chain joins TRBV2 to TRBJ1-2; unclear D gene. Germline V gives CDR1 SNHLY, CDR2 FYNNEI. The length of the CDR3 is 15 residues. The ends were cut back, 1 base at V and 3 bases at J, with 12 bases in the middle. The CDR3 sequence is CASSEGEGADYGYTF. For the CDR3, the DNA is TGTGCCAGCAGTGAAGGGGAGGGAGCGGACTATGGCTACACCTTC.

In its sample, this clone was seen once. V is TRBV7-2 and J is TRBJ1-5, with D possibly being TRBD1 (5 bases). Trimming removed 11 bases at V and 5 bases at J, with 13 bases between. The CDR3 is made up of 12 amino acids. Germline V gene data show CDR1 as SGHTA and CDR2 as FQGNSA. This chain's CDR3 is CAAGGPDQPQHF. The CDR3 region has the DNA TGTGCCGCCGGGGGTCCCGATCAGCCCCAGCATTTT.

As for this clone: An end of the junction does not agree with germline; a read error may underlie this. This rearrangement joins TRBV7-7 to TRBJ2-1, with 11 bases matching TRBD1. The V gene's germline CDR1 is SSHAT and CDR2 FNYEAQ (reference sequence). This CDR3 region has 15 residues. The CDR3 is CASSSGQGVYNEQFF. As DNA, the CDR3 is TGTGCTAGCAGCTCGGGACAGGGGGTGTACAATGAGCAGTTCTTC.

The rearrangement links TRBV18 to TRBJ1-3; no clear D. The germline V and J ends were trimmed by 6 bases and 4 bases, with 16 bases remaining between them. The CDR3 is 15 residues long. Germline CDR1 KGHSH, CDR2 LQKENI. In nucleotides, the CDR3 is TGTGCCAGCTCTCAGGCCGGGATCGCAGGAAACACCATATATTTT. It codes for CASSQAGIAGNTIYF. The entire variable domain, with the rest obtained from reference TRBV18 and TRBJ1-3, is as follows: NAGVMQNPRHLVRRRGQEARLRCSPMKGHSHVYWYRQLPEEGLKFMVYLQKENIIDESGMPKERFSAEFPKEGPSILRIQQVVRGDSAAYFCASSQAGIAGNTIYFGEGSWLTVV.